Presented here are 16 T cell receptor beta chains from one specimen sequenced in a study of blood T cell repertoires in COVID-19 (dated by TCRdb to 2020 to 2022). The library was produced with the immunoSEQ multiplex PCR assay. TCRdb provides this immuneACCESS table in a form limited to in-frame rearrangements. Some clones are lacking; in checked studies, under half of them reflect an unresolved V gene, and why the rest are absent is not known. A total of tens of thousands of clones appear in this sample, about 86% of them only once. About 3.2% of the sample rests with the top ten. Sequenced input: peripheral blood. These receptors came from a woman over 75 with acute or convalescent COVID-19.

The genes are TRBV2 and TRBJ2-7, with D perhaps matching TRBD1 (5 bases). There are 12 residues in the CDR3. The germline V gene has CDR1 SNHLY and CDR2 FYNNEI. The V and J ends lost 7 bases and 5 bases respectively, with 12 bases between them. Here the CDR3 reads CASTKTDDEQYF. The CDR3 coding sequence is TGTGCCAGCACCAAGACAGACGACGAGCAGTACTTC. The full variable domain, in which reference TRBV2 and TRBJ2-7 provide the parts outside the CDR3, is EPEVTQTPSHQVTQMGQEVILRCVPISNHLYFYWYRQILGQKVEFLVSFYNNEISEKSEIFDDQFSVERPDGSNFTLKIRSTKLEDSAMYFCASTKTDDEQYFGPGTRLTVT.

This chain uses TRBV7-2 with TRBJ1-2; 11 positions agree with TRBD1. Unmatched junction bases numbered 9, after V lost 5 bases and J lost 4 bases. Germline CDR1 SGHTA, CDR2 FQGNSA. This CDR3 is 16 amino acids long. In DNA, the CDR3 is TGTGCCAGCAGCCCCCCGGGACAGGGGGGCATCTATGGCTACACCTTC. Its translation: CASSPPGQGGIYGYTF.

The V gene is TRBV7-9, the J gene TRBJ1-1; TRBD1 matches 7 bases. V was pared by 6 bases and J by 0 bases, with 13 bases of the junction left unmatched. The CDR3 sequence is 17 residues long. Per germline, CDR1 SEHNR and CDR2 FQNEAQ (reference sequence). The CDR3 reads CASRSGPRGTVNTEAFF. In DNA form, the CDR3 reads TGTGCCAGCAGATCCGGGCCCAGGGGGACGGTGAACACTGAAGCTTTCTTT. Looking up the rest from reference TRBV7-9 and TRBJ1-1 gives the full variable domain: DTGVSQNPRHKITKRGQNVTFRCDPISEHNRLYWYRQTLGQGPEFLTYFQNEAQLEKSRLLSDRFSAERPKGSFSTLEIQRTEQGDSAMYLCASRSGPRGTVNTEAFFGQGTRLTVV.

This clone is a singleton in its sample. The genes are TRBV7-9 and TRBJ2-7, with D unresolved. The germline gives CDR1 SEHNR, CDR2 FQNEAQ (reference sequence). This CDR3 is 12 amino acids long. The V gene lost 1 base and the J gene lost 4 bases, with 5 bases spanning the gap. The CDR3 sequence: CASSLDLYEQYF. The CDR3, as DNA: TGTGCCAGCAGCTTAGACTTATACGAGCAGTACTTC.

The rearrangement uses TRBV19 and TRBJ1-2, with a weak D call TRBD1 (5 bases). Per germline, CDR1 LNHDA and CDR2 SQIVND (reference sequence). V lost 4 bases, J lost 5 bases, and 11 bases lay in between. The length of the CDR3 is 13 residues. The CDR3 reads CASSKTDLYGYTF. The CDR3 DNA follows: TGTGCCAGTAGTAAGACAGATCTGTATGGCTACACCTTC. The full variable domain, rest sourced from reference TRBV19 and TRBJ1-2, is DGGITQSPKYLFRKEGQNVTLSCEQNLNHDAMYWYRQDPGQGLRLIYYSQIVNDFQKGDIAEGYSVSREKKESFPLTVTSAQKNPTAFYLCASSKTDLYGYTFGSGTRLTVV.

CDR3 region: CASCRGSGGANTGELFF. The CDR3 nucleotides are TGTGCCAGTTGTAGGGGTAGCGGGGGGGCGAACACCGGGGAGCTGTTTTTT. The gene calls are TRBV19 and TRBJ2-2; 11 positions match TRBD2. CDR1 is LNHDA and CDR2 is SQIVND in the germline V gene (reference sequence). CDR3 length: 17 amino acids. Germline trimming cut 8 bases from V and 0 bases from J; bases unmatched to any gene: 8. The entire variable domain, with the rest obtained from reference TRBV19 and TRBJ2-2, is as follows: DGGITQSPKYLFRKEGQNVTLSCEQNLNHDAMYWYRQDPGQGLRLIYYSQIVNDFQKGDIAEGYSVSREKKESFPLTVTSAQKNPTAFYLCASCRGSGGANTGELFFGEGSRLTVL.

The J gene is TRBJ2-5, the V gene TRBV3-1 (or the pseudogene TRBV3-2); possibly TRBD2 for D (6 bases). This CDR3 is built from 13 residues. Trimming removed 2 bases at V and 3 bases at J, with 7 bases between. Germline V gene data show CDR1 as LGHDT and CDR2 as YNNKEL (reference sequence). CDR3 protein: CASSQLAKETQYF. Written as DNA, the CDR3 is TGTGCCAGCAGCCAACTAGCGAAAGAGACCCAGTACTTC.

The chain links TRBV19 to TRBJ1-2; no reliable D call. Germline V gives CDR1 LNHDA, CDR2 SQIVND (reference sequence). Trimming took off 7 bases at V and 8 bases at J, with 20 bases between the two ends. This CDR3 is 14 amino acids long. The CDR3 is CASTLNAHTRGYTF. CDR3 bases: TGTGCCAGTACCCTTAATGCGCACACGAGGGGCTACACCTTC.

V gene TRBV4-1 combines with J gene TRBJ1-3; D is unclear. The CDR3 has 15 amino acids. The V gene lost 1 base and the J gene lost 3 bases, with 10 bases spanning the gap. Looked up from germline, CDR1 is MGHRA and CDR2 is YSYEKL. The CDR3, as DNA: TGCGCCAGCAGCCAAGCCTTTGGAGTTGGAAACACCATATATTTT. Its protein product is CASSQAFGVGNTIYF.

The J gene is TRBJ1-2, the V gene TRBV6-5, with 7 bases matching TRBD1. The germline CDR1 and CDR2 sequences are MNHEY and SVGAGI. This CDR3 is 13 amino acids long. The junction had 10 bases not matched to a gene; V was cut back by 7 bases and J by 8 bases. The CDR3 spells CASTTGERGGYTF. DNA of the CDR3: TGTGCCAGCACCACAGGGGAAAGAGGCGGCTACACCTTC.

V usage is TRBV27 and J usage is TRBJ2-1; weak D call: TRBD1 (6 bases). CDR1 is MNHEY, CDR2 SMNVEV, per germline (reference sequence). The V gene lost 5 bases and the J gene lost 0 bases, with 8 bases spanning the gap. The CDR3 totals 14 residues. CDR3 DNA sequence: TGTGCCAGCAGTGGGACAAGCTCCTACAATGAGCAGTTCTTC. It specifies CASSGTSSYNEQFF.

V usage is TRBV4-2 and J usage is TRBJ2-2; possibly TRBD1 for D (5 bases). The germline V gene encodes CDR1 LGHNA and CDR2 YNFKEQ. Trimming removed 0 bases from V and 7 bases from J, with 15 bases in between. CDR3 length: 16 residues. Here the CDR3 DNA reads TGTGCCAGCAGCCAAGATCAACGGCTAGGGGTCGGGGAGCTGTTTTTT. The encoded protein is CASSQDQRLGVGELFF.

The J gene is TRBJ1-2, the V gene TRBV18, with 8 bases fitting TRBD1. V shed 6 bases and J 8 bases; nucleotides not matched to a gene: 14. From germline, CDR1 is KGHSH and CDR2 LQKENI. This CDR3 is built from 15 residues. For the CDR3, the DNA is TGTGCCAGCTCTCAGGGGACTCAGGGGGCGAAAGGCTACACCTTC. It translates to CASSQGTQGAKGYTF.

The genes are TRBV9 and TRBJ1-1, with 8 bases identical to TRBD1. The V gene's germline CDR1 is SGDLS and CDR2 YYNGEE. Losses at the gene ends were 4 bases for V and 4 bases for J; bases not matched to a gene: 9. This CDR3 contains 15 residues. In DNA, the CDR3 is TGTGCCAGCAGCCTCTCGGACAGGGCTGGCACTGAAGCTTTCTTT. This codes for CASSLSDRAGTEAFF.

The genes are TRBV4-1 and TRBJ1-2; 9 bases match TRBD1. V lost 4 bases, J lost 3 bases, and 6 bases stayed unmatched. The CDR3 is 15 amino acids. The germline CDR1 and CDR2 sequences are MGHRA and YSYEKL. The CDR3 DNA follows: TGCGCCAGCAGCCCAGGACAGGGGATTTACTATGGCTACACCTTC. This gives the protein CASSPGQGIYYGYTF.

The chain is built from TRBV10-3 and TRBJ2-1, with D perhaps TRBD2 (6 bases). The CDR3 loop spans 14 amino acids. V gave up 2 bases and J gave up 7 bases, with 12 bases separating them. The germline CDR1 and CDR2 sequences are ENHRY and SYGVKD. The CDR3 reads CAISEKRRGNEQFF. In DNA form, the CDR3 reads TGTGCCATCAGTGAGAAACGGAGGGGTAATGAGCAGTTCTTC.